This T cell receptor (beta chain) stems from a study of siplizumab effects on memory and regulatory T cells. The data were produced by immunoSEQ multiplex PCR, yet TCRdb's version contains in-frame clones alone and is incomplete. This table has 99,000 or so clones, roughly 94% appearing once. This CDR3 is built from 13 residues. CDR1 and CDR2 (germline): SEHNR, FQNEAQ (reference sequence). Trimming removed 6 bases from V and 4 bases from J, with 13 bases in between. The sequencing input was non-Treg CD4+ T cells sorted from blood. This TCR was recovered from a human donor in good health. The rearrangement links TRBV7-9 to TRBJ2-7; D not resolved. The CDR3 sequence: CASSLRLKYEQYF. The CDR3 DNA follows: TGTGCCAGCAGTCTCCGCCTGAAATACGAGCAGTACTTC.